One sample yielded the 11 T cell receptor beta chains listed below, sequenced in a study of T cells in Graves' hyperthyroidism and ophthalmopathy. Amplification of TCR beta CDR3 regions used RNA as the template. HTBI primers were the set used in a first-round RT-PCR of the TCR CDR3. One entry per CDR3 protein, called by TCRdb with MiXCR from the multiplex PCR reads. The table shows about 540,000 distinct CDR3 sequences, with around 46% occurring only once. The specimen sequenced was peripheral blood or thyroid tissue (not recorded which). The origin of the receptors is a woman aged 18-29 years with Graves' hyperthyroidism.

This sequence joins TRBV7-9 and TRBJ2-5; 9 bases map to TRBD1. J lost 9 bases, V lost 1 base, and 6 bases had no gene match. The CDR3 covers 14 residues. Germline V gene data show CDR1 as SEHNR and CDR2 as FQNEAQ (reference sequence). CDR3 sequence: CASSLVGQGQPQYF. The CDR3 bases are TGTGCCAGCAGCTTAGTGGGACAGGGCCAGCCCCAGTACTTC.

The sample holds many counts of this clonotype. The gene calls are TRBV24-1 and TRBJ1-5; D may be TRBD1 (5 bases). Germline V gene sequence: CDR1 KGHDR, CDR2 SFDVKD. V gave up 5 bases and J gave up 6 bases, with 10 bases separating them. The CDR3 extends over 13 amino acids. The CDR3 region has the DNA TGTGCCACCAGTGCGATGGGGCGTCAGCCCCAGCATTTT. Its translation is CATSAMGRQPQHF.

This clonotype occurred many times. V is TRBV12-5 and J is TRBJ1-4; D call uncertain. V lost 1 base to trimming and J lost 3 bases, with 18 bases between them. This CDR3 is 18 amino acids long. The germline V gene encodes CDR1 LGHNT and CDR2 FRNRAP. The CDR3: CASGLAGLQTLANEKLFF. The CDR3 DNA sequence: TGTGCTAGTGGTTTGGCCGGCCTGCAGACCCTCGCTAATGAAAAACTGTTTTTT. The full variable domain, in which reference TRBV12-5 and TRBJ1-4 provide the parts outside the CDR3, is DARVTQTPRHKVTEMGQEVTMRCQPILGHNTVFWYRQTMMQGLELLAYFRNRAPLDDSGMPKDRFSAEMPDATLATLKIQPSEPRDSAVYFCASGLAGLQTLANEKLFFGSGTQLSVL.

The chain has TRBV12-3 or TRBV12-4 and TRBJ1-4; TRBD1 matches 8 bases. This CDR3 is built from 16 residues. V was pared by 5 bases and J by 5 bases, with 10 bases of the junction left unmatched. The CDR3 loop is CASSIKSGQVNEKLFF. CDR3 DNA: TGTGCCAGCAGTATAAAGTCGGGACAGGTCAATGAAAAACTGTTTTTT.

This clonotype was recorded many times. The chain carries TRBV12-3 or TRBV12-4 and TRBJ2-7, with TRBD1 matching 8 bases. V was clipped by 7 bases and J by 3 bases; unmatched bases: 8. The CDR3 consists of 14 residues. CDR3 nucleotide sequence: TGTGCCAGCAACCCGACAGGGGAGAACTACGAGCAGTACTTC. Its translation is CASNPTGENYEQYF.

This clonotype occurred many times. The chain links TRBV6-6 to TRBJ1-2; TRBD1 matches 7 bases. Germline V gives CDR1 MNHNY, CDR2 SVGAGI (reference sequence). V dropped 6 bases and J dropped 5; count of bases not matched to a gene: 12. The CDR3 has 15 residues. The CDR3 DNA reads as TGTGCCAGCAGCCCCACCCCGGGACAGCAGTATGGCTACACCTTC. Its translation is CASSPTPGQQYGYTF.

This clonotype has a handful of counts. This chain links TRBV30 with TRBJ2-7; 7 bases line up with TRBD2. The J segment lost 4 bases and the V segment lost 3 bases, leaving 6 bases of the junction unmatched. The CDR3 contains 13 residues. Germline V CDR1 and CDR2: GTSNPN, SVGIG (reference sequence). The CDR3 nucleotides are TGTGCCTGGAGAAGAAGCGGGATATACGAGCAGTACTTC. Protein product: CAWRRSGIYEQYF.

This chain's CDR3 is CSVEALAGARGETQHF. The DNA of the CDR3 is TGCAGCGTTGAGGCCCTAGCGGGAGCGAGGGGGGAGACCCAGCATTTT. The chain links TRBV29-1 to TRBJ1-5, with D possibly being TRBD1 (6 bases). Germline V gene sequence: CDR1 SQVTM, CDR2 ANQGSEA. CDR3 length equals 16 residues. V dropped 3 bases and J dropped 11 bases, with 26 bases sitting between them.

The chain carries TRBV12-3 or TRBV12-4 and TRBJ2-5, with D unclear. V lost 2 bases to trimming and J lost 5 bases, with 12 bases between them. The CDR3 sequence is 14 residues long. The CDR3, as DNA: TGTGCCAGCAGTTTATCACTGGAGATCGAGACCCAGTACTTC. Protein product: CASSLSLEIETQYF.

This CDR3 reads CASSYPQGGGGNTIYF. CDR3 coding DNA: TGTGCCAGCAGCTACCCTCAGGGTGGTGGCGGAAACACCATATATTTT. The chain carries TRBV7-2 and TRBJ1-3, with D perhaps TRBD1 (5 bases). Trimming took 4 bases from V and 4 from J, leaving 17 bases between them. This CDR3 is 16 amino acids long. Per germline, CDR1 SGHTA and CDR2 FQGNSA.

The chain carries TRBV20-1 and TRBJ2-2; 7 bases line up with TRBD2. The CDR3 is 13 residues long. The ends lost 6 bases at V and 7 bases at J; junction bases unmatched: 8. Germline CDR1 is DFQATT and CDR2 is SNEGSKA (reference sequence). In DNA, the CDR3 is TGCAGTGCAGTGGGGGGGTACGGCGGGGAGCTGTTTTTT. Protein sequence: CSAVGGYGGELFF.